This T cell receptor (beta chain) is drawn from a study of CD8+ T cells in alopecia areata. V trimming: 4 bases; J trimming: 9 bases; junction bases outside the gene matches: 11. Germline CDR1 reads SGHRS; CDR2 reads YFSETQ. The CDR3 has 15 amino acids. The sample holds a few counts of this clone. RNA was isolated and reverse transcribed to cDNA, the sequencing template. Assay used: immunoSEQ multiplex PCR; TCRdb lists only in-frame clones, some missing. The table records 90,000 to 100,000 clones, 41% of them present only once. V usage is TRBV5-1 and J usage is TRBJ2-1; 9 bases map to TRBD1. The sequence was obtained from a human donor with alopecia areata. The sample consisted of CD4+ T cells sorted from blood. This CDR3 reads CASSEYRGRKSEQFF. The CDR3 DNA reads as TGCGCCAGCAGCGAATACAGGGGGCGAAAAAGTGAGCAGTTCTTC.